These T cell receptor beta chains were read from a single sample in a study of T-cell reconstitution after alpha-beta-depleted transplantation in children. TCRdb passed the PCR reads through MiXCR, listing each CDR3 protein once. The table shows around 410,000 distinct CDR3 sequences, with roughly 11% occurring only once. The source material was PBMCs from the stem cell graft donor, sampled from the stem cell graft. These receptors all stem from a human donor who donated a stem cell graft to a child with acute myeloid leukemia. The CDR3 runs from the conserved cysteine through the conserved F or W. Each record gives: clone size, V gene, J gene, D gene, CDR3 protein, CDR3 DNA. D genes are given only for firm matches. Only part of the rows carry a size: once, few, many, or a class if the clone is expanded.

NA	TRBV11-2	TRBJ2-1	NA	CASSLAGLGYNEQFF	TGTGCCAGCAGCTTAGCAGGTCTGGGCTACAATGAGCAGTTCTTC
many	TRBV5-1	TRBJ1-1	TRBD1	CASSPGQANTEAFF	TGCGCCAGCAGCCCCGGACAGGCGAACACTGAAGCTTTCTTT
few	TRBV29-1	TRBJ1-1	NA	CSVDTGDYLAFF	TGCAGCGTTGATACCGGGGATTACCTGGCTTTCTTT
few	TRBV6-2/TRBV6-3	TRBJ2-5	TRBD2	CASSPSGREGETQYF	TGTGCCAGCAGTCCCAGCGGGAGGGAAGGGGAGACCCAGTACTTC
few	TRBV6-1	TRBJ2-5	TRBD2	CASKRRLAGEQETQYF	TGTGCCAGCAAAAGAAGACTAGCGGGAGAACAAGAGACCCAGTACTTC
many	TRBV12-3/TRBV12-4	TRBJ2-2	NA	CASSSRTANTGELFF	TGTGCCAGCAGTTCTCGGACAGCGAACACCGGGGAGCTGTTTTTT
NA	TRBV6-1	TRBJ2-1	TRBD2	CASRASGRRNEQFF	TGTGCCAGCAGGGCTAGCGGGAGAAGGAATGAGCAGTTCTTC
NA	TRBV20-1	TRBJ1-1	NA	CSSNPTGSLEAFF	TGCAGCTCCAATCCTACGGGGTCTCTTGAAGCTTTCTTT
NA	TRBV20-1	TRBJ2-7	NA	CSASSGGKDEQYF	TGCAGTGCTAGTAGTGGCGGGAAGGACGAGCAGTACTTC
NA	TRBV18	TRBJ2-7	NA	CASSPGDHEQYF	TGTGCCAGCTCACCCGGGGACCACGAGCAGTACTTC
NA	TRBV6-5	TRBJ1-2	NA	CASSYPIGGVGYGYTF	TGTGCCAGCAGTTACCCCATCGGGGGTGTAGGGTATGGCTACACCTTC
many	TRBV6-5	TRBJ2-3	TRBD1	CASISRGRGDTQYF	TGTGCCAGCATTTCTAGGGGGCGAGGGGATACGCAGTATTTT
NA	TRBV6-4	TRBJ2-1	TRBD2	CASSSSGEGHDEQFF	TGTGCCAGCAGTTCTAGCGGGGAGGGCCACGATGAGCAGTTCTTC
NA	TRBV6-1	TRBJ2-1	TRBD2	CASSPLAGGLTEQFF	TGTGCCAGCAGTCCCCTAGCGGGGGGGCTTACTGAGCAGTTCTTC
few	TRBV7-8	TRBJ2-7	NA	CASSLDKQYF	TGTGCCAGCAGCTTAGATAAGCAGTACTTC